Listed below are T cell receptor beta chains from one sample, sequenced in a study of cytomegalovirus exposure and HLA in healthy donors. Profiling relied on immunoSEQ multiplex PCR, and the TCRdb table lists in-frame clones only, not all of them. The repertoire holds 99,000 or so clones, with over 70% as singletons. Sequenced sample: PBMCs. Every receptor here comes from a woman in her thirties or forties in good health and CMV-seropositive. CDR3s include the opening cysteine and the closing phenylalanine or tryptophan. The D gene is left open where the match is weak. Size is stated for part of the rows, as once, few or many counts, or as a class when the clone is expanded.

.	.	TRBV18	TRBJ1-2	CASSPWGRGDYGYTF	TGTGCCAGCTCACCTTGGGGGCGCGGTGACTATGGCTACACCTTC
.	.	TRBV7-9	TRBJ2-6	CASGGWESSGANVLTF	TGTGCCAGCGGGGGGTGGGAGAGCTCTGGGGCCAACGTCCTGACTTTC
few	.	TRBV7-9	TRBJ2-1	CASSLALGNYNEQFF	TGTGCCAGCAGCTTAGCGCTAGGAAACTACAATGAGCAGTTCTTC
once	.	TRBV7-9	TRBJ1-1	CASSFYPLTAPGSEAFF	TGTGCCAGCAGCTTTTACCCCTTGACGGCCCCGGGGTCTGAAGCTTTCTTT
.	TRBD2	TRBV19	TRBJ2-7	CASSTSGRGGYEQYF	TGTGCCAGTAGTACCTCGGGGAGGGGCGGCTACGAGCAGTACTTC
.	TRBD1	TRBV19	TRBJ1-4	CATTGQKGDEKLFF	TGTGCCACCACGGGACAGAAGGGGGATGAAAAACTGTTTTTT
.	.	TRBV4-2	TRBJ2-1	CASSALVGANEQFF	TGTGCCAGCAGCGCGCTAGTGGGGGCAAATGAGCAGTTCTTC
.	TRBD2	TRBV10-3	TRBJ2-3	CAISASGRSTDTQYF	TGTGCCATCAGTGCTAGCGGGAGGAGCACAGATACGCAGTATTTT
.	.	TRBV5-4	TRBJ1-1	CASRGGLRNTEAFF	TGTGCCAGCAGAGGAGGGCTTCGGAACACTGAAGCTTTCTTT
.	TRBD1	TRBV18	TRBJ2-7	CASSPRQGPYEQYF	TGTGCCAGCTCACCACGACAGGGACCCTACGAGCAGTACTTC
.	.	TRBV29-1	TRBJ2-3	CSVELGGTDTQYF	TGCAGCGTCGAATTAGGGGGCACAGATACGCAGTATTTT
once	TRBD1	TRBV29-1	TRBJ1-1	CSVAQGGTEAFF	TGCAGCGTCGCACAGGGGGGAACTGAAGCTTTCTTT
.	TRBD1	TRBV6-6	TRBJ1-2	CASSYSPRTGDGYTF	TGTGCCAGCAGTTATAGCCCCCGGACAGGGGATGGCTACACCTTC
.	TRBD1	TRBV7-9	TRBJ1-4	CSSNPSGTGSEKLFF	TGTTCCAGCAACCCCTCCGGGACAGGGAGTGAAAAACTGTTTTTT
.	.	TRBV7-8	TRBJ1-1	CASSRPGSEAFF	TGTGCCAGCAGCCGACCGGGGTCTGAAGCTTTCTTT
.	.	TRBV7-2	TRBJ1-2	CASSRDRDSDGYTF	TGTGCCAGCAGCCGCGATCGGGACTCGGATGGCTACACCTTC
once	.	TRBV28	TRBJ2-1	CASKGGASYNEQFF	TGTGCCAGCAAGGGCGGGGCCTCCTACAATGAGCAGTTCTTC
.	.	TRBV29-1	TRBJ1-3	CSAARGALGNTIYF	TGCAGCGCCGCCCGGGGGGCGCTTGGAAACACCATATATTTT
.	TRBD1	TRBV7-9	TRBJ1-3	CASNTGTGGSNSGNTIYF	TGTGCCAGCAACACCGGGACAGGGGGTTCCAACTCTGGAAACACCATATATTTT
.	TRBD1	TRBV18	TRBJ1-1	CASSEWTGQNTEAFF	TGTGCCAGCTCAGAATGGACAGGGCAGAACACTGAAGCTTTCTTT
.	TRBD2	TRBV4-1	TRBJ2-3	CASSALVLAGGADTQYF	TGCGCCAGCAGCGCCCTCGTTCTAGCGGGAGGGGCAGATACGCAGTATTTT
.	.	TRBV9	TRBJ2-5	CASSVNTGTGETQYF	TGTGCCAGCAGCGTGAACACAGGGACGGGAGAGACCCAGTACTTC
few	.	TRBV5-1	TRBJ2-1	CASSFVGGDNEQFF	TGCGCCAGCAGCTTCGTCGGCGGAGACAATGAGCAGTTCTTC
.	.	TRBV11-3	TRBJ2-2	CASSLVWVPGGELFF	TGTGCCAGCAGCTTAGTTTGGGTTCCAGGCGGGGAGCTGTTTTTT
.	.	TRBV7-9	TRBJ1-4	CASSNGPTNEKLFF	TGTGCCAGCAGTAATGGGCCAACTAATGAAAAACTGTTTTTT
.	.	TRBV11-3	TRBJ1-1	CASSAVIGSTEAFF	TGTGCCAGCAGCGCGGTGATCGGTTCGACTGAAGCTTTCTTT
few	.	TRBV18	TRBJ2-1	CASSPSHTYNEQFF	TGTGCCAGCTCACCTAGCCACACCTACAATGAGCAGTTCTTC
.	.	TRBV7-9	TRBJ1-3	CASSPGRSTENTIYF	TGTGCCAGCAGCCCCGGCAGGTCCACCGAAAACACCATATATTTT
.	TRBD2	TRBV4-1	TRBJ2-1	CASSQDSWRGGADEQFF	TGCGCCAGCAGCCAAGATAGTTGGCGGGGGGGCGCAGATGAGCAGTTCTTC
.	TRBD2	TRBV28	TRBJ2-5	CASSARLAGDSETQYF	TGTGCCAGCAGTGCGCGGCTAGCGGGAGATTCTGAGACCCAGTACTTC
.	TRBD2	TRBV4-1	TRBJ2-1	CASSQFQGGLAGGPGEQFF	TGCGCCAGCAGCCAGTTCCAAGGGGGACTAGCGGGGGGGCCCGGTGAGCAGTTCTTC
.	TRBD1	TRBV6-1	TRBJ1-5	CASSEGQGYQPQHF	TGTGCCAGCAGTGAGGGACAGGGTTATCAGCCCCAGCATTTT
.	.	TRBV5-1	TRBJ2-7	CASSAKLASEQYF	TGCGCCAGCAGCGCCAAACTAGCAAGCGAGCAGTACTTC
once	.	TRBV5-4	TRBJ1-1	CASTVDRNTEAFF	TGTGCCAGCACCGTTGACAGGAACACTGAAGCTTTCTTT
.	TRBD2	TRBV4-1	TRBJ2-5	CASSAGLAGQETQYF	TGCGCCAGTTCTGCGGGGCTAGCGGGCCAAGAGACCCAGTACTTC
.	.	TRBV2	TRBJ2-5	CARSREVGETQYF	TGTGCCCGGTCGCGCGAGGTGGGAGAGACCCAGTACTTC
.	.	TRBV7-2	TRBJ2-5	CASSLEPEETQYF	TGTGCCAGCAGCTTAGAACCGGAGGAGACCCAGTACTTC
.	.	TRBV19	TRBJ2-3	CASSPDGWASTDTQYF	TGTGCCAGTAGCCCCGACGGATGGGCTAGCACAGATACGCAGTATTTT
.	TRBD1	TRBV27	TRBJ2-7	CASSFSQGARTYEQYF	TGTGCCAGCAGTTTCTCTCAGGGGGCAAGGACCTACGAGCAGTACTTC
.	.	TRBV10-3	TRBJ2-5	CAISESRRMYF	TGTGCCATCAGTGAATCTCGGAGGATGTACTTC
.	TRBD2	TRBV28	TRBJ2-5	CASSFRPSGRARETQYF	TGTGCCAGCAGTTTTAGGCCTAGCGGGAGGGCCCGGGAGACCCAGTACTTC
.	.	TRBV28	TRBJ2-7	CASKQGSYEQYF	TGTGCCAGTAAGCAGGGGTCTTACGAGCAGTACTTC
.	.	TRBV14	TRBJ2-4	CASSPYSGKNIQYF	TGTGCCAGCAGCCCCTATTCGGGCAAAAACATTCAGTACTTC
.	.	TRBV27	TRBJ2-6	CASSYSLVPGANVLTF	TGTGCCAGCAGTTATTCCCTCGTTCCTGGGGCCAACGTCCTGACTTTC
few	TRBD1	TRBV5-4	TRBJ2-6	CASSLRTGPRSGANVLTF	TGTGCCAGCAGTTTGAGGACAGGGCCCCGCTCTGGGGCCAACGTCCTGACTTTC
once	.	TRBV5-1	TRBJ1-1	CASSLAVNTEAFF	TGCGCCAGCAGCTTGGCCGTGAACACTGAAGCTTTCTTT
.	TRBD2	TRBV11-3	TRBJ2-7	CASSFGSRGGSYEQYF	TGTGCCAGCAGCTTCGGGTCGCGGGGGGGCTCCTACGAGCAGTACTTC
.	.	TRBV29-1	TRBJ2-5	CSVKDGSGQETQYF	TGCAGCGTTAAGGACGGGAGTGGGCAGGAGACCCAGTACTTC
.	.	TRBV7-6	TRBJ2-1	CASSSGYNEQFF	TGTGCCAGCAGCTCAGGGTACAATGAGCAGTTCTTC
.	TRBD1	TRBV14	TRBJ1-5	CASSLTGVNQPQHF	TGTGCCAGCAGTCTCACAGGGGTTAATCAGCCCCAGCATTTT